This is a list of T cell receptor beta chains from one sample in a study of T cell repertoires in cytomegalovirus infection. No antigen is known for these receptors. TCRdb called the reads again in MiXCR, with one record for every CDR3 protein. The data contain hundreds of thousands of distinct CDR3 sequences, more than 30% of them singletons. Here the sequenced sample was cultured PBMCs, taken from culture after CMV antigen stimulation. These receptors were collected from a human donor in good health (CMV status not recorded). Some clones in this sample may be carry-over from other donors' samples. Each CDR3 is given with its conserved first and last residue. Each record gives: J gene, V gene, D gene, clone size, CDR3 protein, CDR3 DNA. D genes are given only for firm matches. The size field is filled for only some rows; it gives once, few, many or a size class.

J: TRBJ2-1; V: TRBV7-9; D: -; size: -; CDR3: CGGLISNEQFF; DNA: TGTGGGGGCCTCATTAGCAATGAGCAGTTCTTC
J: TRBJ2-1; V: TRBV2; D: -; size: many; CDR3: CASSAGRGAYNEQFF; DNA: TGTGCCAGCAGTGCGGGACGGGGAGCCTACAATGAGCAGTTCTTC
J: TRBJ1-3; V: TRBV4-3; D: -; size: few; CDR3: CASSQAGAANTIYF; DNA: TGCGCCAGCAGCCAAGCGGGGGCAGCAAACACCATATATTTT
J: TRBJ1-2; V: TRBV27; D: -; size: -; CDR3: CASSLWGDSDYGYTF; DNA: TGTGCCAGCAGTTTGTGGGGCGACTCCGACTATGGCTACACCTTC
J: TRBJ2-7; V: TRBV6-6; D: -; size: -; CDR3: CASTRAPDAYEQYF; DNA: TGTGCCAGCACAAGAGCGCCCGACGCCTACGAGCAGTACTTC
J: TRBJ2-3; V: TRBV6-2/TRBV6-3; D: TRBD1; size: many; CDR3: CASSSDRGSFTDTQYF; DNA: TGTGCCAGCAGCAGTGACAGGGGATCCTTCACAGATACGCAGTATTTT
J: TRBJ2-6; V: TRBV4-1; D: -; size: -; CDR3: CASSQEIRSSGANVLTF; DNA: TGCGCCAGCAGCCAAGAAATTAGAAGCTCTGGGGCCAACGTCCTGACTTTC
J: TRBJ2-3; V: TRBV11-2; D: TRBD2; size: few; CDR3: CASSLQSRAREGDTQYF; DNA: TGTGCCAGCAGCTTACAGTCGAGGGCCAGGGAGGGGGATACGCAGTATTTT
J: TRBJ2-2; V: TRBV19; D: -; size: few; CDR3: CASSRYQPGTGELFF; DNA: TGTGCCAGTAGTAGGTATCAACCAGGGACCGGGGAGCTGTTTTTT
J: TRBJ1-5; V: TRBV6-1; D: -; size: few; CDR3: CASSESGASNQPQHF; DNA: TGTGCCAGCAGTGAATCAGGAGCTAGCAATCAGCCCCAGCATTTT
J: TRBJ1-2; V: TRBV12-3/TRBV12-4; D: TRBD1; size: -; CDR3: CASSRGQGGGYTF; DNA: TGTGCCAGCAGTCGGGGACAGGGAGGAGGCTACACCTTC
J: TRBJ2-3; V: TRBV9; D: -; size: few; CDR3: CASSVTTTGTDTQYF; DNA: TGTGCCAGCAGCGTGACAACGACTGGCACAGATACGCAGTATTTT
J: TRBJ2-1; V: TRBV7-8; D: -; size: -; CDR3: CASSLGTRIGGNEQFF; DNA: TGTGCCAGCAGCTTAGGGACTAGGATAGGGGGCAATGAGCAGTTCTTC
J: TRBJ2-5; V: TRBV7-9; D: -; size: -; CDR3: CASSLVGSTQETQYF; DNA: TGTGCCAGCAGCTTAGTCGGCTCAACGCAAGAGACCCAGTACTTC
J: TRBJ2-5; V: TRBV6-6; D: TRBD2; size: few; CDR3: CASRTNAGIAGVVTQYF; DNA: TGTGCCAGCAGAACCAACGCCGGGATAGCGGGAGTCGTGACCCAGTACTTC
J: TRBJ1-5; V: TRBV7-2; D: -; size: many; CDR3: CASSFRGQPQHF; DNA: TGTGCCAGCAGCTTCAGGGGACAGCCCCAGCATTTT
J: TRBJ2-1; V: TRBV6-2/TRBV6-3; D: TRBD1; size: few; CDR3: CASSSLRGTGLGNEQFF; DNA: TGTGCCAGCAGTTCCCTCCGTGGGACAGGCCTAGGGAATGAGCAGTTCTTC
J: TRBJ1-5; V: TRBV6-6; D: -; size: -; CDR3: CASSYSAAQPQHF; DNA: TGTGCCAGCAGTTACTCCGCAGCTCAGCCCCAGCATTTT
J: TRBJ2-5; V: TRBV7-2; D: -; size: -; CDR3: CASSLVGTKETQYF; DNA: TGTGCCAGCAGCTTAGTGGGAACGAAAGAGACCCAGTACTTC
J: TRBJ1-3; V: TRBV12-3/TRBV12-4; D: -; size: -; CDR3: CASSPLEGDGNTIYF; DNA: TGTGCCAGCAGTCCCCTGGAAGGGGATGGAAACACCATATATTTT
J: TRBJ2-3; V: TRBV19; D: -; size: few; CDR3: CASNSQGYDTQYF; DNA: TGTGCCAGTAACTCTCAGGGGTATGATACGCAGTATTTT
J: TRBJ2-1; V: TRBV4-3; D: TRBD2; size: -; CDR3: CASSQVPGTSYNEQFF; DNA: TGCGCCAGCAGCCAAGTTCCGGGGACTAGCTACAATGAGCAGTTCTTC
J: TRBJ2-1; V: TRBV11-3; D: TRBD2; size: few; CDR3: CASSLVASGTYNEQFF; DNA: TGTGCCAGCAGCTTAGTAGCTAGCGGGACCTACAATGAGCAGTTCTTC
J: TRBJ2-4; V: TRBV19; D: -; size: -; CDR3: CASSGLRDIQYF; DNA: TGTGCCAGTAGTGGTCTCAGGGACATTCAGTACTTC
J: TRBJ1-1; V: TRBV19; D: -; size: -; CDR3: CASLHGGVRTEAFF; DNA: TGTGCCAGCCTCCATGGGGGAGTGAGGACTGAAGCTTTCTTT
J: TRBJ2-3; V: TRBV7-2; D: TRBD2; size: -; CDR3: CASSDGTSGNTDTQYF; DNA: TGTGCCAGCAGCGACGGGACTAGCGGGAACACAGATACGCAGTATTTT
J: TRBJ2-1; V: TRBV5-4; D: -; size: -; CDR3: CASSLPPGSGLNEQFF; DNA: TGTGCCAGCAGCTTGCCCCCGGGATCGGGGCTCAATGAGCAGTTCTTC
J: TRBJ2-7; V: TRBV18; D: TRBD2; size: -; CDR3: CASSRTSGIRYEQYF; DNA: TGTGCCAGCTCACGGACTAGCGGGATTAGGTACGAGCAGTACTTC
J: TRBJ1-1; V: TRBV6-5; D: -; size: -; CDR3: CASRSVDTEAFF; DNA: TGTGCCAGCAGATCGGTGGACACTGAAGCTTTCTTT
J: TRBJ2-1; V: TRBV7-2; D: TRBD2; size: many; CDR3: CASSERGNSGEQFF; DNA: TGTGCCAGCAGCGAACGTGGAAATAGCGGGGAGCAGTTCTTC
J: TRBJ1-1; V: TRBV20-1; D: -; size: -; CDR3: CSARPYNTEAFF; DNA: TGCAGTGCTCGTCCTTATAACACTGAAGCTTTCTTT
J: TRBJ2-2; V: TRBV7-2; D: TRBD2; size: many; CDR3: CASSFYREGTGELFF; DNA: TGTGCCAGCAGCTTCTATCGGGAGGGTACCGGGGAGCTGTTTTTT
J: TRBJ2-4; V: TRBV6-2/TRBV6-3; D: -; size: -; CDR3: CASKTQGNIQYF; DNA: TGTGCCAGCAAGACACAGGGAAACATTCAGTACTTC
J: TRBJ1-5; V: TRBV11-3; D: -; size: -; CDR3: CASSKTGVDQPQHF; DNA: TGTGCCAGCAGCAAGACAGGAGTGGATCAGCCCCAGCATTTT
J: TRBJ1-1; V: TRBV7-8; D: -; size: many; CDR3: CASSLGGAEAFF; DNA: TGTGCCAGCAGCTTAGGGGGCGCTGAAGCTTTCTTT
J: TRBJ2-7; V: TRBV5-6; D: -; size: few; CDR3: CASSFWLVLSEQYF; DNA: TGTGCCAGCAGCTTTTGGCTGGTCCTGAGCGAGCAGTACTTC
J: TRBJ2-7; V: TRBV7-9; D: TRBD1; size: -; CDR3: CASRSTGTGVAEQYF; DNA: TGTGCCAGCAGATCGACCGGGACAGGGGTTGCCGAGCAGTACTTC
J: TRBJ2-7; V: TRBV7-2; D: -; size: many; CDR3: CASSFNYEQYF; DNA: TGTGCCAGCAGCTTCAATTACGAGCAGTACTTC
J: TRBJ2-2; V: TRBV7-2; D: TRBD1; size: many; CDR3: CASSLGQGVTGELFF; DNA: TGTGCCAGCAGCTTAGGACAGGGGGTAACCGGGGAGCTGTTTTTT
J: TRBJ2-1; V: TRBV7-2; D: TRBD2; size: few; CDR3: CASSPGVGAGGINEQFF; DNA: TGTGCCAGCAGCCCAGGCGTCGGAGCGGGAGGAATCAATGAGCAGTTCTTC
J: TRBJ1-5; V: TRBV28; D: TRBD1; size: few; CDR3: CASSLGTGRGRRHF; DNA: TGTGCCAGCAGTCTTGGGACAGGGAGGGGGAGACGGCATTTT
J: TRBJ2-1; V: TRBV6-4; D: -; size: few; CDR3: CASSVQDGGAEQFF; DNA: TGTGCCAGCAGTGTTCAGGACGGCGGGGCTGAGCAGTTCTTC
J: TRBJ2-3; V: TRBV7-2; D: -; size: few; CDR3: CASSIGPGTDTQYF; DNA: TGTGCCAGCAGCATAGGACCCGGGACAGATACGCAGTATTTT
J: TRBJ2-5; V: TRBV4-1; D: -; size: -; CDR3: CASSQRLVGETQYF; DNA: TGCGCCAGCAGCCAAAGACTAGTTGGTGAGACCCAGTACTTC
J: TRBJ2-1; V: TRBV12-5; D: -; size: few; CDR3: CASILSGSNEQFF; DNA: TGTGCTAGTATTCTTAGCGGTTCTAATGAGCAGTTCTTC
J: TRBJ2-7; V: TRBV27; D: -; size: -; CDR3: CASSPMTGREQYF; DNA: TGTGCCAGCAGTCCGATGACAGGGAGGGAGCAGTACTTC